Described below is a single T cell receptor beta chain sequence and its context. No antigen is known for it. No much larger clone exists at a distance of one base, and base qualities are not known. This sample is drawn from a study of blood T cell repertoires in COVID-19 (dated by TCRdb to 2019 to 2021). In the study overall: Collaborator samples came from the United States, Italy and Spain and covered acute and convalescent phases of COVID-19. The material from the prospective study consisted of cDNA or gDNA derived from T cells, B-cell-depleted T cells, or PBMCs. Subjects who had been exposed to COVID-19, were actively infected with it, or had recovered from it provided the deeply sampled blood TCRbeta repertoires that made up the dataset. The repertoires were made available in a free public database intended to serve as a resource for research on the immune response to SARS-CoV-2. Samples were obtained from the ongoing ImmuneRACE study (first 160 participants) and from 1,000 to 1,500 subjects provided by 6 global collaborators. A de-identified subject ID, COVID-19 status, age in years and sex were almost always included in the sample metadata. Where available, HLA class I and class II types were taken from metadata supplied by the sample provider and were not determined by assay-based typing. Overall results and qualifications from the work: The quantity of clinical and demographic metadata differed by source and by participant and was supplied without curation.

TCRbeta CDR3 regions were amplified from genomic DNA by means of the immunoSEQ Assay, a bias-controlled multiplex PCR. Per the original workflow: Nucleated cell counts per sample were estimated from amplification of reference gene primers within the assay. To quantify the absolute abundance of each unique TCRbeta CDR3 rearrangement, sequence reads were collapsed and filtered. For each sample, productive Simpson clonality was calculated as the square root of Simpson's diversity index across productive rearrangements. The table comes from immuneACCESS by way of TCRdb, which keeps in-frame sequences with V and J called. Part of the clones is missing from these tables; in studies checked, under half for an unresolved V gene and the rest for unknown reasons. V, J and clone size were drawn from that table, and D and trimming were deduced from the DNA. This sample gives 120,000 or so clones in total; about 80% of them show up just once. The ten largest account for approximately 25% of the sample.

Whole blood was collected in K2EDTA tubes by collaborating institutions according to the institutions' own protocols. For TCRbeta analysis, collaborators shipped samples in one of three forms: frozen whole blood, isolated PBMCs, or DNA extracted from either of those sample types. This receptor was identified in a human donor in a cohort sampled during active COVID-19. What was sequenced was peripheral blood.

The encoded CDR3 is CASSKARGGALYTEAFF. The sequence in DNA is TGTGCCAGCAGCAAAGCCCGCGGGGGCGCTCTATACACTGAAGCTTTCTTT. The chain uses TRBV21-1 and TRBJ1-1. TRBV21-1 is a documented pseudogene. There are 17 amino acids in the CDR3, from cysteine to phenylalanine inclusive. The read is trimmed to its CDR3 DNA, 51 bases read in frame from base 1.